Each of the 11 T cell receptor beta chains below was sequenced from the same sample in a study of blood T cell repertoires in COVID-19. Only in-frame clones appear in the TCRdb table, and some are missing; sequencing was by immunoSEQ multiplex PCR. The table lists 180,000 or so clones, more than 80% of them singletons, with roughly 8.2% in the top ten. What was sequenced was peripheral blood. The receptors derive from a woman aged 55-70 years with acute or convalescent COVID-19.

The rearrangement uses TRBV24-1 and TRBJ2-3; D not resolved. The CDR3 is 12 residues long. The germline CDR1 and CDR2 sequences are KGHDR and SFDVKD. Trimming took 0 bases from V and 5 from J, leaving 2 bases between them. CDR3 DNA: TGTGCCACCAGTGATTTGCAAGATACGCAGTATTTT. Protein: CATSDLQDTQYF.

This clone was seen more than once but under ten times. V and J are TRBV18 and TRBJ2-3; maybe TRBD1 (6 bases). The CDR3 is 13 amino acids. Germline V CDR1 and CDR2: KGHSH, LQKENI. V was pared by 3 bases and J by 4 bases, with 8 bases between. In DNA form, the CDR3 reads TGTGCCAGCTCACCTCAGGGGTCAGATACGCAGTATTTT. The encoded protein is CASSPQGSDTQYF.

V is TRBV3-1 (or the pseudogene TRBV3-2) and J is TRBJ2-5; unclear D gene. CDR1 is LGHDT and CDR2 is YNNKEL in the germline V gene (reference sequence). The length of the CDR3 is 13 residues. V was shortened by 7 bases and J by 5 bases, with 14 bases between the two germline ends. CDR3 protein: CASIDSIRETQYF. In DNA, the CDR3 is TGTGCCAGCATCGACTCCATTCGGGAGACCCAGTACTTC.

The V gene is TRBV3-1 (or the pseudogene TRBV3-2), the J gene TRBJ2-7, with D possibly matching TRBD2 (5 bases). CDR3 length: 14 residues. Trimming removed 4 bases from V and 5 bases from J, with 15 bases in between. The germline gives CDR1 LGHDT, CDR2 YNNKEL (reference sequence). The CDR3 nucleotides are TGTGCCAGCAGCCGCGGGTCGATGCCCCACGAGCAGTACTTC. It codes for CASSRGSMPHEQYF.

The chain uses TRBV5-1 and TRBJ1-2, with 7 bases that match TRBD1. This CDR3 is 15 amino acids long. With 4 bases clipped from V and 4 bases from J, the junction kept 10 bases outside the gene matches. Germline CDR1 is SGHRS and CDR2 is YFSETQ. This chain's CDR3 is CASSPGTDYFYGYTF. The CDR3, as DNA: TGCGCCAGCAGCCCCGGGACAGATTATTTCTATGGCTACACCTTC. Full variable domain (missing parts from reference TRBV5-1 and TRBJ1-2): KAGVTQTPRYLIKTRGQQVTLSCSPISGHRSVSWYQQTPGQGLQFLFEYFSETQRNKGNFPGRFSGRQFSNSRSEMNVSTLELGDSALYLCASSPGTDYFYGYTFGSGTRLTVV.

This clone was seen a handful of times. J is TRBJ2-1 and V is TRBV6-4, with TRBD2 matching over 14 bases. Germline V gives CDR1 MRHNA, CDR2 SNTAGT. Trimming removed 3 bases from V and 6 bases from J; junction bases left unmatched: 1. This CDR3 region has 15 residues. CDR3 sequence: CASSEGLAGVNEQFF. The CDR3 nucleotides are TGTGCCAGCAGTGAGGGACTAGCGGGAGTCAATGAGCAGTTCTTC.

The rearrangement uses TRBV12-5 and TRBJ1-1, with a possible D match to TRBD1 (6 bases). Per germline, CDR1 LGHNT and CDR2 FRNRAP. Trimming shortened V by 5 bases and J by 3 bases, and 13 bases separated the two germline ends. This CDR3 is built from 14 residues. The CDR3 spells CASGLQGMYTEAFF. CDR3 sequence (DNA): TGTGCTAGTGGTCTACAGGGAATGTACACTGAAGCTTTCTTT.

Here the CDR3 DNA reads TGTGCCAGCTCAAAGGGACTGGGAAACACAGATACGCAGTATTTT. This translates into CASSKGLGNTDTQYF. The rearrangement links TRBV18 to TRBJ2-3, with D possibly matching TRBD2 (6 bases). CDR1 and CDR2 from the germline V gene are KGHSH and LQKENI. The CDR3 loop spans 15 amino acids. V was cut by 5 bases and J by 2 bases, with 14 bases left in between.

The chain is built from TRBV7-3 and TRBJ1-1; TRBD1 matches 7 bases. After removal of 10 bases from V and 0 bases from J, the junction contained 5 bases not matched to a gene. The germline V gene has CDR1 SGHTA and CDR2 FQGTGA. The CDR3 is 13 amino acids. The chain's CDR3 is CATRQGLNTEAFF. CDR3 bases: TGTGCCACACGACAGGGTCTGAACACTGAAGCTTTCTTT.

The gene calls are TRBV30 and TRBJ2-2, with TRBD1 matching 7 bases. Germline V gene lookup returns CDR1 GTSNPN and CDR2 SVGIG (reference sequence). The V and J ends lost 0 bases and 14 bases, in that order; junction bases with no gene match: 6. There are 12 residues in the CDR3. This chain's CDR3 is CAWSVDRVVLFF. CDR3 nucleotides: TGTGCCTGGAGTGTCGACAGGGTTGTACTGTTTTTT.

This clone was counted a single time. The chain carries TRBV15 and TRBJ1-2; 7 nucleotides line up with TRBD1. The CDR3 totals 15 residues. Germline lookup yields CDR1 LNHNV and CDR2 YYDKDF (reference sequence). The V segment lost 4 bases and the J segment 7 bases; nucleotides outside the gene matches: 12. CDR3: CATSILDRERGGYTF. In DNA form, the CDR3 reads TGTGCCACCAGCATCCTCGACAGGGAGAGGGGTGGCTACACCTTC.